The 10 T cell receptor beta chains below were found in one sample sequenced in a study of CD8 T cells in ankylosing spondylitis (dated 2017 in TCRdb). The library relied on 5' RACE. These reads were obtained on an Illumina HiSeq 2500. TCRdb reanalyzed the raw reads on its own, using fastp at Q25 for trimming and MiXCR for clone calling, and kept in-frame beta chains. Every distinct CDR3 protein forms one entry, paired with its most common genes and DNA. The sample records some 250,000 distinct CDR3 sequences, 20% to 30% of which are singletons. The biggest ten clones account for 0.5% to 0.65% of the sample. Specimen: blood, either unsorted or a sorted T cell fraction (not recorded which). Receptors were obtained from a male donor with ankylosing spondylitis or in good health (not recorded which).

This clonotype has ten or more counts. The chain joins TRBV12-3 or TRBV12-4 to TRBJ2-7; D possibly corresponds to TRBD2 (5 bases). The CDR3 sequence is 14 residues long. Trimming took off 3 bases at V and 0 bases at J, with 9 bases between the two ends. The CDR3 here is CASSLTGSSYEQYF. CDR3 nucleotide sequence: TGTGCCAGCAGTTTGACGGGGAGCTCCTACGAGCAGTACTTC.

This clonotype has at least ten counts. The genes are TRBV7-2 and TRBJ2-2; D might be TRBD1 (5 bases). The germline V gene encodes CDR1 SGHTA and CDR2 FQGNSA. The CDR3 consists of 17 residues. V was clipped by 1 base and J by 0 bases, with 12 bases between them. The CDR3 is CASSLVEGATNTGELFF. In nucleotides, the CDR3 is TGTGCCAGCAGCTTAGTCGAAGGGGCGACGAACACCGGGGAGCTGTTTTTT. The full variable domain, its missing parts supplied by reference TRBV7-2 and TRBJ2-2, is GAGVSQSPSNKVTEKGKDVELRCDPISGHTALYWYRQSLGQGLEFLIYFQGNSAPDKSGLPSDRFSAERTGGSVSTLTIQRTQQEDSAVYLCASSLVEGATNTGELFFGEGSRLTVL.

The chain couples TRBV7-2 to TRBJ2-5; 11 bases are shared with TRBD2. From germline, CDR1 is SGHTA and CDR2 FQGNSA. This CDR3 spans 14 amino acids. Germline trimming cut 7 bases from V and 2 bases from J; bases unmatched to any gene: 3. CDR3 DNA sequence: TGTGCCAGCATCAGGACTAGCGGGCAAGAGACCCAGTACTTC. It is translated as CASIRTSGQETQYF.

This clonotype has ten or more counts. The chain couples TRBV29-1 to TRBJ2-7; D could derive from TRBD1 or TRBD2 (6 bases each). Trimming cost V 4 bases and J 6 bases, with 10 bases left between them. This CDR3 contains 11 residues. Germline V gene lookup returns CDR1 SQVTM and CDR2 ANQGSEA. CDR3 DNA sequence: TGCAGCGTTGTGGGGGGCTCCGAGCAGTACTTC. Translation: CSVVGGSEQYF.

This clonotype was seen at least ten times. The gene calls are TRBV11-2 and TRBJ2-5; TRBD2 aligns across 10 bases. After removal of 7 bases from V and 2 bases from J, the junction contained 10 bases not matched to a gene. This CDR3 comprises 16 residues. Germline V gene sequence: CDR1 SGHAT, CDR2 FQNNGV. The CDR3, as DNA: TGTGCCAGCACCCCAGTTAGCGGGGGGCCGCAAGAGACCCAGTACTTC. It translates to CASTPVSGGPQETQYF.

The chain is built from TRBV27 and TRBJ2-3; D gene unclear. V was shortened by 4 bases and J by 1 base, with 6 bases between the two germline ends. Germline assignment: CDR1 MNHEY and CDR2 SMNVEV (reference sequence). The CDR3 consists of 13 residues. The CDR3 loop is CASSSIGTDTQYF. The CDR3 DNA is TGTGCCAGCAGTTCGATCGGCACAGATACGCAGTATTTT.

The chain couples TRBV10-3 to TRBJ2-3, with D perhaps matching TRBD2 (6 bases). Germline CDR1 is ENHRY and CDR2 is SYGVKD. There are 14 residues in the CDR3. Deletions cut 4 bases from V and 0 bases from J, with 8 bases between. The CDR3 loop is CAISGGTSTDTQYF. CDR3 sequence (DNA): TGTGCCATCAGTGGGGGGACTAGCACAGATACGCAGTATTTT.

This chain joins TRBV19 and TRBJ1-6, with D uncertain. The CDR3 is 15 amino acids. The germline gives CDR1 LNHDA, CDR2 SQIVND (reference sequence). Trimming stripped 0 bases from V and 9 bases from J, with 12 bases between. CDR3 loop: CASSIEGGRGSPLHF. The CDR3 bases are TGTGCCAGTAGTATAGAGGGCGGACGAGGTTCACCCCTCCACTTT.

This chain joins TRBV29-1 and TRBJ2-3, with D tentatively TRBD1 or TRBD2 (5 bases each). This CDR3 comprises 14 residues. CDR1 SQVTM and CDR2 ANQGSEA come from the germline V gene. Trimming shortened V by 6 bases and J by 4 bases, and 17 bases separated the two germline ends. The DNA of the CDR3 is TGCAGCGTGCTTGGACTGGGGGTCCCAGATACGCAGTATTTT. This translates into CSVLGLGVPDTQYF.

This clonotype was seen many times. This sequence joins TRBV20-1 and TRBJ1-5; TRBD1 agrees at 9 bases. With V trimmed by 5 bases and J by 7 bases, 3 bases remained unmatched. The CDR3 contains 12 residues. From germline, CDR1 is DFQATT and CDR2 SNEGSKA (reference sequence). As DNA, the CDR3 is TGCAGTGCTGGGACAGGGAGACAGCCCCAGCATTTT. Translation gives CSAGTGRQPQHF.